The 31 T cell receptor beta chains below all came from one sample that was sequenced in a study of T-cell reconstitution after alpha-beta-depleted transplantation in children. Library preparation (for TCRbeta) was performed with unique molecular identifiers. TCRdb reprocessed the PCR reads via MiXCR and lists one record per CDR3 protein. The sample has about 580,000 distinct CDR3 sequences, more than 20% seen once. Specimen: PBMCs, mostly from graft donor cells, collected 360 days after TCRalphabeta/CD19-depleted stem cell transplant. The source is a boy younger than two who had a stem cell transplant for acute myeloid leukemia, so the T cells may come from the graft donor.

Ten or more counts support this clonotype. At one end, the junction sequence differs from germline, possibly due to a read error. V and J are TRBV5-1 and TRBJ2-3; D possibly corresponds to TRBD1 (6 bases). Germline assignment: CDR1 SGHRS and CDR2 YFSETQ. This CDR3 has 14 residues. CDR3 sequence: CASSLTGSTDTQYF. In nucleotides, the CDR3 is TGTGCCAGCAGTTTGACAGGCTCCACAGATACGCAGTATTTT. Drawing the rest from reference TRBV5-1 and TRBJ2-3, the complete variable domain is KAGVTQTPRYLIKTRGQQVTLSCSPISGHRSVSWYQQTPGQGLQFLFEYFSETQRNKGNFPGRFSGRQFSNSRSEMNVSTLELGDSALYLCASSLTGSTDTQYFGPGTRLTVL.

The rearrangement links TRBV12-3 or TRBV12-4 to TRBJ2-2; D unresolved. V lost 5 bases to trimming and J lost 5 bases, with 15 bases between them. The CDR3 covers 15 residues. In DNA, the CDR3 is TGTGCCAGCAGTACACGACTGGTTGGGACCGGGGAGCTGTTTTTT. This gives the protein CASSTRLVGTGELFF.

This clonotype was detected a few times. This sequence joins TRBV5-6 and TRBJ2-7; 9 bases align to TRBD1. The CDR3 is made up of 18 amino acids. V trimming: 1 base; J trimming: 2 bases; junction bases outside the gene matches: 13. Germline values: CDR1 SGHDT, CDR2 YYEEEE. The CDR3 DNA is TGTGCCAGCAGCTTGTGGAATTCCCGGGACAGGGTACCCTACGAGCAGTACTTC. It translates to CASSLWNSRDRVPYEQYF.

A word on this clonotype: This likely stems from a read error, as it lies one base from a far larger clone. The gene calls are TRBV5-1 and TRBJ2-2; D call uncertain. CDR1 is SGHRS, CDR2 YFSETQ, per germline. CDR3 length equals 12 residues. Trimming removed 2 bases at V and 4 bases at J, with 3 bases between. The CDR3 DNA sequence: TGCGCCAGCAGCTTCGTCACCGGGGAGCTGTTTTTT. Translated: CASSFVTGELFF.

CDR3 protein: CASSFSGLNEQFF. CDR3 nucleotides: TGTGCCAGCAGTTTCTCGGGTCTCAATGAGCAGTTCTTC. The chain links TRBV12-3 or TRBV12-4 to TRBJ2-1; D call uncertain. Between the trimmed V and J ends, which lost 3 bases and 6 bases, there was a span of 9 bases. This CDR3 is built from 13 residues.

As regards this clonotype: A much larger clone lies a single base off, so this may be a read error. The rearrangement links TRBV5-1 to TRBJ1-1; no firm D call. V lost 4 bases, J lost 0 bases, and 10 bases lay in between. This CDR3 is built from 14 residues. The germline CDR1 and CDR2 sequences are SGHRS and YFSETQ. CDR3 sequence reads: CASSGLAMNTEAFF. For the CDR3, the DNA is TGCGCCAGCAGCGGACTGGCAATGAACACTGAAGCTTTCTTT.

This clonotype was counted only a few times. The V and J genes are TRBV2 and TRBJ2-1; D is perhaps TRBD2 (6 bases). Per the germline V gene, CDR1 is SNHLY and CDR2 is FYNNEI. V lost 7 bases and J 3 bases, leaving 13 bases between the germline ends. There are 14 residues in the CDR3. The CDR3 reads CASIPGTGYNEQFF. The CDR3 bases are TGTGCCAGCATACCCGGGACTGGCTACAATGAGCAGTTCTTC.

This clonotype was counted ten times or more. The chain joins TRBV6-5 to TRBJ1-6; no definite D call. Trimming removed 0 bases at V and 7 bases at J, with 7 bases between. CDR1 is MNHEY and CDR2 is SVGAGI in the germline V gene. CDR3 size: 14 residues. The DNA for the CDR3 is TGTGCCAGCAGTTACTCGAATCAGAATTCACCCCTCCACTTT. Its translation: CASSYSNQNSPLHF.

The rearrangement uses TRBV19 and TRBJ1-5, with TRBD1 identical over 8 bases. Germline V gene sequence: CDR1 LNHDA, CDR2 SQIVND (reference sequence). The CDR3 loop spans 15 amino acids. Trimming at V came to 5 bases and at J to 5 bases, leaving 8 bases not matched to a gene. CDR3 region: CASSPWTGSHQPQHF. The DNA for the CDR3 is TGTGCCAGTAGTCCCTGGACAGGGAGCCATCAGCCCCAGCATTTT.

This clonotype came up many times. The V call is TRBV12-3 or TRBV12-4, the J call TRBJ2-1; a weak D match, TRBD1 (6 bases). V was pared by 6 bases and J by 4 bases, with 19 bases between. The length of the CDR3 is 16 residues. CDR3 nucleotides: TGTGCCAGCAGCCCGACAGGAATGGCCCCTTACAATGAGCAGTTCTTC. Translated, it gives CASSPTGMAPYNEQFF.

This clonotype was counted between two and nine times. This chain uses TRBV27 with TRBJ2-1; the D gene is possibly TRBD1 (5 bases). This CDR3 is 17 amino acids long. Germline lookup yields CDR1 MNHEY and CDR2 SMNVEV (reference sequence). V was shortened by 5 bases and J by 2 bases, with 19 bases between the two germline ends. CDR3 DNA: TGTGCCAGCAGTGACGTTCATAAGGGGTCGGCCTACAATGAGCAGTTCTTC. Protein sequence: CASSDVHKGSAYNEQFF.

This clonotype came up a few times. The chain uses TRBV6-5 and TRBJ1-2; D is uncertain. The germline gives CDR1 MNHEY, CDR2 SVGAGI. The CDR3 contains 11 residues. V dropped 8 bases and J dropped 6 bases, with 10 bases sitting between them. This chain's CDR3 is CASGWLNGYTF. The CDR3 nucleotides read TGTGCCAGCGGCTGGCTAAATGGCTACACCTTC.

The chain has TRBV19 and TRBJ2-7; 9 bases align to TRBD2. The trim removed 3 bases at V and 2 bases at J, leaving 5 bases unmatched. CDR3 size: 15 residues. CDR1 and CDR2 (germline): LNHDA, SQIVND (reference sequence). Written as DNA, the CDR3 is TGTGCCAGTAGTATTAGCGGGGGACTCACCTACGAGCAGTACTTC. This encodes CASSISGGLTYEQYF.

The gene calls are TRBV12-3 or TRBV12-4 and TRBJ1-1; D unclear. V was cut by 5 bases and J by 1 base, with 8 bases left in between. CDR3 size: 13 residues. This chain's CDR3 is CASSRVENTEAFF. The CDR3 region has the DNA TGTGCCAGCAGTCGGGTGGAGAACACTGAAGCTTTCTTT.

The V and J genes are TRBV6-1 and TRBJ2-3; TRBD1 matches at 11 bases. The junction had 6 bases not matched to a gene; V was cut back by 6 bases and J by 7 bases. Germline assignment: CDR1 MNHNS and CDR2 SASEGT. The length of the CDR3 is 14 residues. CDR3 DNA: TGTGCCAGCAGGGGACAGGGGGAGTTTTATACGCAGTATTTT. As protein: CASRGQGEFYTQYF.

In this sample, this clonotype turned up many times. The chain combines TRBV5-1 with TRBJ2-1; 12 bases agree with TRBD1. This CDR3 has 16 residues. With V trimmed by 3 bases and J by 8 bases, 9 bases remained unmatched. CDR1 and CDR2 from the germline V gene are SGHRS and YFSETQ. CDR3 in amino acids: CASSSPGTGGGYEQFF. CDR3 DNA: TGCGCCAGCAGCTCACCCGGGACAGGGGGCGGATATGAGCAGTTCTTC.

This clonotype has only a few counts. The V call is TRBV6-1, the J call TRBJ1-1, with 10 bases that match TRBD1. The junction had 6 bases not matched to a gene; V was cut back by 7 bases and J by 1 base. This CDR3 comprises 15 residues. Germline V gene sequence: CDR1 MNHNS, CDR2 SASEGT. The chain's CDR3 is CASKRDRGENTEAFF. DNA for the CDR3: TGTGCCAGCAAGAGGGACAGGGGCGAGAACACTGAAGCTTTCTTT.

This clonotype was picked up many times. The V call is TRBV12-3 or TRBV12-4, the J call TRBJ2-3; D is unclear. The V end lost 6 bases, the J end lost 6 bases, and 7 bases lay between the germline ends. CDR3 length: 11 residues. In DNA, the CDR3 is TGTGCCAGCAGCTTCAGGGATACGCAGTATTTT. Translated: CASSFRDTQYF.

The chain couples TRBV28 to TRBJ2-1; TRBD2 matches at 12 bases. The CDR3 has 18 residues. V shed 4 bases and J 6 bases; nucleotides not matched to a gene: 13. Germline V CDR1 and CDR2: MDHEN, SYDVKM. DNA for the CDR3: TGTGCCAGCAGTTCCTTTCGGGCTAGCGGGGGGGGTCCCAATGAGCAGTTCTTC. It yields the protein CASSSFRASGGGPNEQFF.

The chain couples TRBV29-1 to TRBJ1-1; no clear D. The CDR3 is made up of 13 amino acids. The germline V gene encodes CDR1 SQVTM and CDR2 ANQGSEA. The V end was cut by 4 bases, the J end by 1 base, with 10 bases between. CDR3 sequence: CSVGSSPNTEAFF. Here the CDR3 DNA reads TGCAGCGTTGGTAGTTCCCCGAACACTGAAGCTTTCTTT.

This sequence joins TRBV3-1 and TRBJ2-1; 11 bases fit TRBD2. The V and J ends lost 0 bases and 4 bases, in that order; junction bases with no gene match: 11. Germline assignment: CDR1 LGHDT and CDR2 YNNKEL (reference sequence). The CDR3 sequence is 19 residues long. For the CDR3, the DNA is TGTGCCAGCAGCCAAGATCAGGCGTATTGGACTAGCGGGTACAATGAGCAGTTCTTC. Translating gives CASSQDQAYWTSGYNEQFF.

This clonotype came up a few times. The V gene is TRBV12-3 or TRBV12-4, the J gene TRBJ2-5, with 11 bases identical to TRBD2. The V gene end was trimmed by 6 bases and the J gene end by 5 bases; junction bases not matched to a gene: 8. The CDR3 covers 15 residues. CDR3 residues: CASSFSGGARETQYF. The CDR3 nucleotides read TGTGCCAGCAGCTTTAGCGGGGGGGCCAGGGAGACCCAGTACTTC.

This clonotype has a count of ten or more. This chain links TRBV12-3 or TRBV12-4 with TRBJ2-4; D is undetermined. This CDR3 is 12 amino acids long. V was clipped by 3 bases and J by 8 bases, with 8 bases between them. In nucleotides, the CDR3 is TGTGCCAGCAGTTTTGGGCAGCACATTCAGTACTTC. This gives the protein CASSFGQHIQYF.

This clonotype has at least ten counts. The chain has TRBV20-1 and TRBJ2-5; D is perhaps TRBD1 or TRBD2 (6 bases each). This CDR3 region has 14 residues. V was shortened by 3 bases and J by 4 bases, with 15 bases between the two germline ends. Germline V lookup: CDR1 DFQATT, CDR2 SNEGSKA (reference sequence). The CDR3 protein is CSASGGGRGETQYF. In nucleotides, the CDR3 is TGCAGTGCTAGTGGAGGGGGGCGGGGAGAGACCCAGTACTTC.

The sample holds a few counts of this clonotype. V usage is TRBV20-1 and J usage is TRBJ2-1; D is unclear. Germline CDR1 is DFQATT and CDR2 is SNEGSKA (reference sequence). The CDR3 is 14 residues long. Trimming shortened V by 6 bases and J by 0 bases, and 12 bases separated the two germline ends. CDR3 amino acids: CSANDASSYNEQFF. The CDR3 nucleotides read TGCAGTGCCAATGACGCCAGCTCCTACAATGAGCAGTTCTTC.

This clonotype was detected many times. This chain connects TRBV4-3 to TRBJ2-3; D uncertain. CDR1 and CDR2 (germline): LGHNA, YSLEER. Trimming removed 0 bases at V and 4 bases at J, with 17 bases between. The CDR3 runs 17 residues. The CDR3 DNA reads TGCGCCAGCAGCCAAGACGGTCCCGTATTTTCGGCAGATACGCAGTATTTT. It encodes CASSQDGPVFSADTQYF.

This clonotype appeared many times. The rearrangement links TRBV20-1 to TRBJ2-7; TRBD1 matches at 8 bases. The trim removed 5 bases at V and 4 bases at J, leaving 7 bases unmatched. The CDR3 runs 13 residues. Germline assignment: CDR1 DFQATT and CDR2 SNEGSKA (reference sequence). For the CDR3, the DNA is TGCAGTGCTTGGCAGGGGGCCTTATACGAGCAGTACTTC. Amino acids: CSAWQGALYEQYF.

The J gene is TRBJ2-2, the V gene TRBV4-3; 8 nucleotides line up with TRBD2. This CDR3 is 15 amino acids long. V shed 3 bases and J 3 bases; nucleotides not matched to a gene: 3. Germline V gene sequence: CDR1 LGHNA, CDR2 YSLEER. CDR3 DNA: TGCGCCAGCAGCCACGGGGGGGCGTACACCGGGGAGCTGTTTTTT. It specifies CASSHGGAYTGELFF.

This clonotype was seen many times. V and J are TRBV7-2 and TRBJ2-3; tentatively, D is TRBD2 (7 bases). Germline CDR1 reads SGHTA; CDR2 reads FQGNSA. Trimming cost V 1 base and J 4 bases, with 12 bases left between them. This CDR3 spans 15 amino acids. CDR3 nucleotides: TGTGCCAGCAGCTTAGAGGGGGGGCCCCCAGATACGCAGTATTTT. Encoded protein: CASSLEGGPPDTQYF.

In this sample, this clonotype turned up many times. The chain has TRBV20-1 and TRBJ2-5, with TRBD1 identical over 7 bases. Germline CDR1 and CDR2: DFQATT and SNEGSKA (reference sequence). The ends lost 6 bases at V and 5 bases at J; junction bases unmatched: 9. The CDR3 length is 13 residues. CDR3 loop: CSAPEGAWETQYF. CDR3 bases: TGCAGTGCCCCTGAGGGGGCATGGGAGACCCAGTACTTC.

This clonotype has more than one count but fewer than ten. The chain recombines TRBV5-6 with TRBJ2-7; D call uncertain. V was trimmed by 1 base and J by 2 bases, leaving 10 bases between them. Germline CDR1 reads SGHDT; CDR2 reads YYEEEE. This CDR3 has 14 amino acids. CDR3 amino acids: CASSLYGHTYEQYV. The CDR3 coding sequence is TGTGCCAGCAGCTTGTATGGTCATACCTACGAGCAGTACGTC.